The 9 T cell receptor beta chains listed next were all sequenced from one sample in a study of identical twins. TCRdb used MiXCR to reprocess the 5' RACE reads, holding one entry per CDR3 protein. The profile shows fewer than 350,000 distinct CDR3 sequences, approximately 8% of them singletons. The same data also contributed to another study, on yellow fever vaccine responses in identical twins.

Sample: memory (CD45RO+) T cells sorted from blood. These receptors all come from a woman under 30 in good health.

This clonotype was observed many times. The chain has TRBV11-2 and TRBJ2-1, with 8 bases lining up with TRBD1. Per the germline V gene, CDR1 is SGHAT and CDR2 is FQNNGV. The CDR3 is 15 amino acids. V shed 5 bases and J 7 bases; nucleotides not matched to a gene: 10. This CDR3 reads CASSPGQGSNNEQFF. CDR3 DNA: TGTGCCAGCAGCCCAGGACAGGGATCGAATAATGAGCAGTTCTTC. Full variable domain (remainder filled in from reference TRBV11-2 and TRBJ2-1): EAGVAQSPRYKIIEKRQSVAFWCNPISGHATLYWYQQILGQGPKLLIQFQNNGVVDDSQLPKDRFSAERLKGVDSTLKIQPAKLEDSAVYLCASSPGQGSNNEQFFGPGTRLTVL.

The rearrangement joins TRBV20-1 to TRBJ1-4; no clear D gene. Germline CDR1 reads DFQATT; CDR2 reads SNEGSKA (reference sequence). The CDR3 runs 15 residues. Trimming removed 0 bases at V and 7 bases at J, with 15 bases between. CDR3 nucleotides: TGCAGTGCTAGAGAAGCGAAACTAGGACGTGAAAAACTGTTTTTT. This codes for CSAREAKLGREKLFF.

This clonotype turned up a few times. The chain uses TRBV5-1 and TRBJ2-5; the D gene is possibly TRBD1 (6 bases). Per the germline V gene, CDR1 is SGHRS and CDR2 is YFSETQ. This CDR3 is built from 14 residues. V lost 1 base and J lost 2, with 9 bases in between. The CDR3 DNA reads TGCGCCAGCAGCTTGTCACAGGGACAAGAGACCCAGTACTTC. Encoded protein: CASSLSQGQETQYF.

The chain couples TRBV6-2 or TRBV6-3 to TRBJ2-5; tentative D call: TRBD2 (5 bases). Germline-derived CDR1 and CDR2 are MNHEY and SVGEGT. Trimming took off 5 bases at V and 0 bases at J, with 13 bases between the two ends. The CDR3 spans 15 residues. The CDR3 loop is CASSNSVDYQETQYF. The CDR3 region has the DNA TGTGCCAGCAGTAATTCCGTGGACTACCAAGAGACCCAGTACTTC.

The V call is TRBV24-1, the J call TRBJ1-5, with 11 bases fitting TRBD1. The CDR3 is 15 amino acids. V shed 2 bases, J shed 7 bases, and the junction held 3 bases outside the gene matches. Germline V lookup: CDR1 KGHDR, CDR2 SFDVKD. CDR3 nucleotides: TGTGCCACCAGTGATTCCGGGACAGGGGGACAGCCCCAGCATTTT. This sequence encodes CATSDSGTGGQPQHF.

This chain uses TRBV20-1 with TRBJ2-7; the D gene could be TRBD1 or TRBD2 (5 bases each). Germline loops: CDR1 DFQATT, CDR2 SNEGSKA (reference sequence). V lost 4 bases and J 6 bases, leaving 13 bases between the germline ends. CDR3 length: 12 residues. CDR3 nucleotides: TGCAGTGCTACGTACCAGGGACGCGAGCAGTACGTC. Encoded protein: CSATYQGREQYV.

The rearrangement uses TRBV20-1 and TRBJ2-5; 9 bases are shared with TRBD1. Germline assignment: CDR1 DFQATT and CDR2 SNEGSKA (reference sequence). CDR3 length equals 13 residues. The V segment lost 5 bases and the J segment 3 bases; nucleotides outside the gene matches: 4. CDR3 bases: TGCAGTGCTCCCCGGACAGGGGAAGAGACCCAGTACTTC. It specifies CSAPRTGEETQYF.

The chain carries TRBV4-1 and TRBJ2-7, with TRBD1 identical over 8 bases. Germline trimming cut 5 bases from V and 1 base from J; bases unmatched to any gene: 10. CDR3 length: 16 amino acids. The germline V gene encodes CDR1 MGHRA and CDR2 YSYEKL. CDR3 sequence (DNA): TGCGCCAGCAGCTCCCGGACAGGGAACCGGTCCTACGAGCAGTACTTC. As protein: CASSSRTGNRSYEQYF.

This clonotype was picked up a small number of times. The chain combines TRBV20-1 with TRBJ1-2, with D unresolved. The CDR3 spans 12 residues. Germline V lookup: CDR1 DFQATT, CDR2 SNEGSKA (reference sequence). V gave up 3 bases and J gave up 6 bases, with 11 bases separating them. DNA of the CDR3: TGCAGTGCTAGTTCCCCGCCAAATGGCTACACCTTC. It translates to CSASSPPNGYTF.